The 7 T cell receptor beta chains below come from one sample, sequenced in a study of OX40 agonist ivuxolimab in advanced cancers. The repertoire was sequenced with immunoSEQ multiplex PCR; TCRdb's copy has only in-frame clones and lacks some. Of 66,000 or so clones listed, 80% to 95% are singletons. This specimen was CD4+ or CD8+ T cells sorted from blood, taken in a trial of the OX40 agonist ivuxolimab. All receptors come from an adult with an advanced solid tumor such as melanoma, head and neck, liver or kidney cancer.

This chain links TRBV6-5 with TRBJ1-4, with 9 bases lining up with TRBD1. This CDR3 has 13 residues. Germline-derived CDR1 and CDR2 are MNHEY and SVGAGI. J gave up 4 bases and V 8 bases, and 2 bases lay outside the gene matches. CDR3 region: CASLGQGNEKLFF. CDR3 in DNA: TGTGCCAGCCTGGGACAGGGTAATGAAAAACTGTTTTTT.

V gene TRBV7-3 combines with J gene TRBJ1-2; no reliable D call. V gave up 1 base and J gave up 8 bases, with 8 bases separating them. The CDR3 totals 12 residues. The germline V gene has CDR1 SGHTA and CDR2 FQGTGA. CDR3 protein: CASSLNSWGYTF. CDR3 coding DNA: TGTGCCAGCAGCTTAAACAGCTGGGGCTACACCTTC.

This clone showed up just a few times. The chain couples TRBV28 to TRBJ1-2, with TRBD1 matching 8 bases. Losses at the gene ends were 3 bases for V and 2 bases for J; bases not matched to a gene: 8. This CDR3 contains 16 residues. Germline CDR1 and CDR2: MDHEN and SYDVKM. This CDR3 reads CASSFRQGSTNYGYTF. In nucleotides, the CDR3 is TGTGCCAGCAGTTTTAGACAGGGGTCCACAAACTATGGCTACACCTTC.

The chain employs TRBV28 and TRBJ1-3; D remains ambiguous. Germline CDR1 MDHEN, CDR2 SYDVKM. V was shortened by 5 bases and J by 0 bases, with 5 bases between the two germline ends. CDR3 length: 13 residues. The CDR3 region is CASSPDSGNTIYF. The CDR3 DNA is TGTGCCAGCAGTCCCGACTCTGGAAACACCATATATTTT.

The rearrangement joins TRBV7-6 to TRBJ2-1; 8 positions agree with TRBD1. The CDR3 spans 14 residues. Trimming cost V 2 bases and J 7 bases; bases outside gene matches: 4. In germline, CDR1 is SGHVS, CDR2 FNYEAQ. CDR3: CASSLSGGGNEQFF. The CDR3 DNA sequence: TGTGCCAGCAGCTTATCAGGGGGCGGGAATGAGCAGTTCTTC.

The chain joins TRBV9 to TRBJ2-5; D gene ambiguous. CDR3 length: 12 amino acids. The germline V gene encodes CDR1 SGDLS and CDR2 YYNGEE. Trimming took 0 bases from V and 4 from J, leaving 4 bases between them. The CDR3: CASSVDGETQYF. The CDR3 DNA sequence: TGTGCCAGCAGCGTAGACGGAGAGACCCAGTACTTC. Supplemented by reference TRBV9 and TRBJ2-5, the full variable domain reads DSGVTQTPKHLITATGQRVTLRCSPRSGDLSVYWYQQSLDQGLQFLIQYYNGEERAKGNILERFSAQQFPDLHSELNLSSLELGDSALYFCASSVDGETQYFGPGTRLLVL.

The genes are TRBV5-5 and TRBJ1-6; D not certain. The germline V gene encodes CDR1 SGHKS and CDR2 YYEKEE (reference sequence). The germline V and J ends were trimmed by 7 bases and 0 bases, with 17 bases remaining between them. The CDR3 covers 17 residues. The CDR3 protein is CASQQRAGGSYNSPLHF. CDR3 nucleotide sequence: TGTGCCAGCCAACAACGGGCCGGAGGCTCCTATAATTCACCCCTCCACTTT.